This TCR beta chain was sequenced for a study of glioma-infiltrating T cells after dendritic cell vaccination listed by TCRdb under 2016. For the wider study: A cohort of some 15 glioblastoma patients from Phase I and II dendritic cell vaccination trials was included, of whom 9 were newly diagnosed and 6 had recurrent disease. Each patient was given three intradermal dendritic cell vaccine injections, spaced two weeks apart, in the arm below the axilla. In glioblastoma patients vaccinated with dendritic cells, deep sequencing of TCR beta CDR3 regions served to measure tumor-infiltrating lymphocyte content and to compare repertoires between tumor and blood. Survival after dendritic cell vaccination was correlated with TCR sequencing metrics, such as TIL content and the overlap between tumor and blood repertoires. The vaccine consisted of monocyte-derived dendritic cells cultured approximately seven days with IL-4 and GM-CSF, then pulsed overnight with autologous tumor lysate. Patients received autologous tumor lysate-pulsed dendritic cell vaccination between about 2003 and 2013. Overall results and qualifications from the work: No direct relationship between TCR clonality and survival was found, suggesting a diverse polyclonal response may matter. After dendritic cell vaccination, a higher estimated pretreatment TIL content predicted longer time to progression and longer overall survival. The three-group TCR overlap response model was described as speculative and requiring prospective validation. The cohort was small and heterogeneous, only a few patients had full blood and tumor sets, and even fewer had initial-recurrent tumor pairs.

Relative to germline, V is missing 4 bases and J is missing 3 bases, with 8 bases of the junction outside any gene match. Taken from cysteine to phenylalanine, the CDR3 has 16 residues. This entry keeps only the CDR3 DNA: 48 bases, framed from base 1. CDR1 and CDR2, looked up from the germline V gene (reference sequence), are LNHDA and SQIVND. Using the immunoSEQ assay, TCRB CDR3 regions were amplified from roughly 2.1 micrograms of genomic DNA, or from all available DNA when less than that was on hand. For multiplex PCR, 60 forward primers for TCR V beta segments and 13 reverse primers for J beta segments were used. To estimate reads per starting template, synthetic control templates were spiked into each sample at limiting dilution. Sequencing produced 87 bp reads on the Illumina HiSeq System. From the authors' description of their analysis: To remove PCR and sequencing errors, closely related sequences were merged with a nearest neighbor algorithm. TCR overlap was measured as the percentage of unique tumor TCR beta sequences that were also present in the peripheral blood of the same patient. Imported from immuneACCESS, the table was reduced by TCRdb to in-frame sequences with V and J called. These copies leave out some clones; in studies compared against another copy, an unresolved V gene accounts for under half, and the cause of the remainder is not known. V, J and clone size are those of that table, while D and trimming were read from the DNA. This sample gives roughly 60,000 clones in total; approximately 86% of them show up just once. The top ten clonotypes cover more than 9% of the sample.

The sample's time point label, in plain terms: after dendritic cell vaccination, including at tumor progression/relapse. Patients were selected for having adequate residual fresh-frozen tumor tissue and more than two years of available survival data. None of the glioblastoma patients carried an isocitrate dehydrogenase mutation, although molecular status otherwise varied. PBMC collection took place before vaccination, two weeks after the third vaccination, and at tumor progression if progression occurred. The Qiagen DNeasy Blood extraction Kit was used for extraction of genomic DNA. This clone was picked up a small number of times. Its antigen is unknown. The sample holds no much larger clone one base away, and base qualities are not on file.

This chain joins TRBV19 to TRBJ2-3; TRBD2 agrees with 9 junctional bases. The specimen comprised blood, sampled after dendritic cell vaccination. The sequence was collected from a human donor with glioblastoma. In nucleotide form, the sequence is TGTGCCAGTAGTAGCGGGACGGGACTAGCTACAGATACGCAGTATTTT. It codes for CASSSGTGLATDTQYF.